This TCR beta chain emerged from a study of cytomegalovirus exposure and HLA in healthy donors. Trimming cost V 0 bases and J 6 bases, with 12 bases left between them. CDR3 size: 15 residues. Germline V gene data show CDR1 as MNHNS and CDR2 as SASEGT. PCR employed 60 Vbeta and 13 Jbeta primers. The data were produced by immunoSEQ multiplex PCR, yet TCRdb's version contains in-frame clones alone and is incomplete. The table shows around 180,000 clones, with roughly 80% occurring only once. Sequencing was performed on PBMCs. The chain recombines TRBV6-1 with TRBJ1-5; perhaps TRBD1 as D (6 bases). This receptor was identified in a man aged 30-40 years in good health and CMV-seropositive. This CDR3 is CASSEAGASGQPQHF. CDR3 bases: TGTGCCAGCAGTGAAGCGGGGGCTTCGGGTCAGCCCCAGCATTTT.